The rows below give T cell receptor beta chains drawn from one sample of a study of tumor and adjacent non-tumor tissue in lung cancer. Each CDR3 protein is one row after TCRdb ran MiXCR on the multiplex PCR reads. Of some 100,000 distinct CDR3 sequences listed, approximately 80% were seen once; the top ten hold more than 25%. The sample taken for sequencing was distant non-tumor lung tissue. These receptors were obtained from a man aged 55 to 70 with small cell lung cancer. The CDR3 runs from the conserved cysteine through the conserved F or W. D genes are given only for firm matches. Clone size, where shown, is once, few, many, or a class for clones that have expanded.

v_gene: TRBV12-3/TRBV12-4; abundance: -; j_gene: TRBJ2-3; d_gene: TRBD1; CDR3aa: CASLKDRWRDTRYF; CDR3nt: TGTGCCAGTTTGAAGGACAGGTGGCGAGATACGCGCTATTTT
v_gene: TRBV29-1; abundance: -; j_gene: TRBJ1-1; d_gene: -; CDR3aa: CSAGVGAGRTEASF; CDR3nt: TGCAGCGCCGGGGTGGGGGCGGGAAGGACTGAAGCTTCCTTT
v_gene: TRBV10-3; abundance: -; j_gene: TRBJ1-1; d_gene: -; CDR3aa: CAISHNTEAFF; CDR3nt: TGTGCAATCAGTCACAACACTGAAGCTTTCTTT
v_gene: TRBV29-1; abundance: -; j_gene: TRBJ2-2; d_gene: -; CDR3aa: CSVEQGGYTGELLF; CDR3nt: TGCAGCGTTGAACAGGGGGGCTACACCGGGGAGCTGTTATTT
v_gene: TRBV5-1; abundance: -; j_gene: TRBJ2-1; d_gene: -; CDR3aa: CASSRLPQGGYDEQFF; CDR3nt: TGCGCCAGCAGCCGACTCCCGCAGGGGGGTTACGATGAGCAGTTCTTC
v_gene: TRBV6-5; abundance: many; j_gene: TRBJ2-1; d_gene: -; CDR3aa: CASSYSQALGNEQFF; CDR3nt: TGTGCCAGCAGTTACTCGCAAGCACTTGGGAATGAGCAGTTCTTC
v_gene: TRBV5-4; abundance: -; j_gene: TRBJ2-2; d_gene: -; CDR3aa: CVSSSLANTGELFF; CDR3nt: TGTGTCAGCAGCTCCCTAGCGAACACCGGGGAACTGTTTTTT
v_gene: TRBV29-1; abundance: -; j_gene: TRBJ2-3; d_gene: TRBD2; CDR3aa: CSVGLAGDIIDAQYF; CDR3nt: TGCAGCGTTGGGTTAGCGGGAGATATCATAGATGCACAGTATTTT
v_gene: TRBV28; abundance: few; j_gene: TRBJ2-5; d_gene: -; CDR3aa: CVSSDLTTTGETQYF; CDR3nt: TGTGTCAGCAGCGACCTGACGACGACGGGGGAGACCCAGTACTTC
v_gene: TRBV15; abundance: -; j_gene: TRBJ2-5; d_gene: TRBD2; CDR3aa: CAISVAGGETQYF; CDR3nt: TGTGCCATCAGCGTAGCGGGAGGAGAGACCCAATACTTC
v_gene: TRBV6-6; abundance: -; j_gene: TRBJ2-3; d_gene: TRBD2; CDR3aa: CASRQGLATSIDTQYF; CDR3nt: TGTGCCAGCAGACAGGGACTAGCGACTAGCATAGATACGCAGTATTTT
v_gene: TRBV12-3/TRBV12-4; abundance: -; j_gene: TRBJ1-1; d_gene: -; CDR3aa: CASSFVCEATEAFF; CDR3nt: TGTGCCAGCAGTTTCGTATGTGAAGCCACTGAAGCTTTCTTT
v_gene: TRBV5-6; abundance: -; j_gene: TRBJ2-5; d_gene: TRBD1; CDR3aa: CASSFKGQGIIETQYF; CDR3nt: TGTGCCAGCAGCTTTAAAGGACAGGGAATAATCGAGACTCAGTACTTC
v_gene: TRBV29-1; abundance: -; j_gene: TRBJ2-1; d_gene: TRBD2; CDR3aa: CSVEDRRERLNEHSF; CDR3nt: TGCAGCGTTGAAGATAGGCGGGAGAGGTTAAATGAGCATTCCTTC
v_gene: TRBV11-3; abundance: -; j_gene: TRBJ2-3; d_gene: -; CDR3aa: CVSSTSGAQDTQYF; CDR3nt: TGTGTCAGCAGCACCTCCGGGGCCCAAGATACGCAGTATTTT
v_gene: TRBV29-1; abundance: -; j_gene: TRBJ2-1; d_gene: -; CDR3aa: CSAGENLEGNEQFF; CDR3nt: TGCAGCGCTGGAGAAAACCTAGAAGGGAATGAGCAATTCTTC
v_gene: TRBV6-5; abundance: few; j_gene: TRBJ2-1; d_gene: TRBD2; CDR3aa: CASSYRGDGQFF; CDR3nt: TGCGCCAGCAGTTACCGGGGGGATGGGCAGTTCTTC
v_gene: TRBV6-1; abundance: -; j_gene: TRBJ2-6; d_gene: -; CDR3aa: CASSGRISSGANVLTF; CDR3nt: TGTGCCAGCAGTGGGAGGATCTCTTCTGGGGCCAACGTCTTGACTTTC
v_gene: TRBV28; abundance: many; j_gene: TRBJ2-7; d_gene: -; CDR3aa: CASSLVPGSSYEQYF; CDR3nt: TGTGCCAGCAGTTTGGTCCCCGGAAGCTCCTACGAGCAGTACTTC
v_gene: TRBV7-9; abundance: many; j_gene: TRBJ2-2; d_gene: -; CDR3aa: CASSHSVRARGELFF; CDR3nt: TGTGCCAGCAGCCACTCCGTTCGGGCCCGCGGGGAGCTGTTTTTT
v_gene: TRBV6-5; abundance: -; j_gene: TRBJ1-2; d_gene: TRBD1; CDR3aa: CASSLQAGTVYGYTF; CDR3nt: TGTGCCAGCAGTCTGCAAGCCGGGACAGTCTATGGCTACACCTTC
v_gene: TRBV11-2; abundance: -; j_gene: TRBJ2-1; d_gene: -; CDR3aa: CASRKRHGDNEPFF; CDR3nt: TGTGCCAGCAGGAAACGGCACGGCGACAATGAACCGTTCTTC
v_gene: TRBV12-3/TRBV12-4; abundance: -; j_gene: TRBJ2-1; d_gene: -; CDR3aa: CASMRGCNEQFF; CDR3nt: TGTGCCAGTATGAGGGGCTGCAATGAGCAGTTCTTC
v_gene: TRBV11-1; abundance: -; j_gene: TRBJ2-7; d_gene: TRBD2; CDR3aa: CTSSLPEGSGRANELYF; CDR3nt: TGTACCAGCAGCCTCCCAGAAGGTAGCGGGAGGGCCAACGAGCTGTACTTC
v_gene: TRBV6-5; abundance: -; j_gene: TRBJ1-2; d_gene: -; CDR3aa: CASGIGAAGYTF; CDR3nt: TGTGCCAGCGGTATCGGTGCGGCTGGCTACACCTTC
v_gene: TRBV7-8; abundance: -; j_gene: TRBJ2-7; d_gene: TRBD2; CDR3aa: CVSGTASGRAYEQYF; CDR3nt: TGTGTCAGCGGCACTGCGAGCGGGAGGGCCTACGAGCAGTACTTC
v_gene: TRBV4-1; abundance: -; j_gene: TRBJ1-5; d_gene: -; CDR3aa: CASSQDHRAGQTQPF; CDR3nt: TGCGCCAGCAGCCAAGATCATAGGGCTGGTCAGACCCAGCCTTTT
v_gene: TRBV6-5; abundance: -; j_gene: TRBJ2-1; d_gene: TRBD2; CDR3aa: CATSKASGTDYNEQFF; CDR3nt: TGTGCCACGTCTAAGGCAAGCGGGACCGACTACAATGAGCAGTTCTTC
v_gene: TRBV11-1; abundance: -; j_gene: TRBJ2-1; d_gene: TRBD2; CDR3aa: CASSSESRTSGTGNEQFF; CDR3nt: TGTGCCAGCAGTTCAGAATCGAGGACTAGCGGGACAGGTAATGAGCAGTTCTTC
v_gene: TRBV28; abundance: once; j_gene: TRBJ1-6; d_gene: -; CDR3aa: CASSQGSPYNSPLHF; CDR3nt: TGTGCCAGCAGTCAGGGAAGCCCCTATAATTCACCCCTCCACTTT
v_gene: TRBV12-3/TRBV12-4; abundance: -; j_gene: TRBJ2-2; d_gene: -; CDR3aa: CASSLGVVVSGELFF; CDR3nt: TGTGCCAGCAGCTTGGGGGTAGTGGTTTCCGGGGAGCTGTTTTTT
v_gene: TRBV20-1; abundance: -; j_gene: TRBJ1-1; d_gene: -; CDR3aa: CSAPRNTGAFF; CDR3nt: TGCAGTGCTCCCCGAAACACTGGAGCTTTCTTT
v_gene: TRBV13; abundance: -; j_gene: TRBJ1-1; d_gene: -; CDR3aa: CTSRTRGGMNTEAFF; CDR3nt: TGTACTAGCAGGACTCGGGGAGGCATGAACACTGAAGCTTTCTTT
v_gene: TRBV5-4; abundance: -; j_gene: TRBJ2-1; d_gene: -; CDR3aa: CASSFDQATQYYNEQLF; CDR3nt: TGTGCCAGCAGCTTTGATCAGGCGACCCAGTACTACAATGAGCAGTTATTC
v_gene: TRBV30; abundance: -; j_gene: TRBJ1-6; d_gene: -; CDR3aa: CAFAGSSNSPLHF; CDR3nt: TGTGCCTTTGCCGGGAGCAGCAATTCACCCCTCCACTTT
v_gene: TRBV6-2/TRBV6-3; abundance: -; j_gene: TRBJ2-2; d_gene: TRBD1; CDR3aa: CASGYAGQGAAGELSF; CDR3nt: TGTGCCAGCGGTTACGCGGGACAGGGGGCTGCTGGGGAGCTGTCTTTT
v_gene: TRBV10-3; abundance: -; j_gene: TRBJ1-5; d_gene: -; CDR3aa: CAISEYRDSRGDTQHF; CDR3nt: TGTGCCATCAGTGAGTACCGGGACTCCCGTGGAGATACGCAGCATTTT